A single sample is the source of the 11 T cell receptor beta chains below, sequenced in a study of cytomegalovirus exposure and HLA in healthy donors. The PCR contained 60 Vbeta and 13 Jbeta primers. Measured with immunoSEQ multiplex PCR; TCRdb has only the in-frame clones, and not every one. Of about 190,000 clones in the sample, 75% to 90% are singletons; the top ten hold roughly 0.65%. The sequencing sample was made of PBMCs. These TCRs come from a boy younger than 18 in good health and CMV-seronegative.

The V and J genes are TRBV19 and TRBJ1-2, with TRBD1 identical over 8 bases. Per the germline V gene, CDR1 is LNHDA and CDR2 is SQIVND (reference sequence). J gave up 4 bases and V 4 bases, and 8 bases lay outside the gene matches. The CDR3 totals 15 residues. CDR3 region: CASSTPGGTGYGYTF. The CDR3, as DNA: TGTGCCAGTAGTACACCGGGCGGGACAGGCTATGGCTACACCTTC.

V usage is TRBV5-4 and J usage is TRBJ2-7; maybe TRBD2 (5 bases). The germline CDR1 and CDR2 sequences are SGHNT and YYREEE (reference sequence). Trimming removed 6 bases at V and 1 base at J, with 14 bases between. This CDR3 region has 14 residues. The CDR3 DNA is TGTGCCAGCAAACGTGAGAGGGATTCCTACGAGCAGTACTTC. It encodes CASKRERDSYEQYF.

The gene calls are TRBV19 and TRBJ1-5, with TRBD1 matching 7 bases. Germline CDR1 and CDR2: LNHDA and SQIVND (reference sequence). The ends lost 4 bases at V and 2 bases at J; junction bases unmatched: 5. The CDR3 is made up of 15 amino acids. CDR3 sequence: CASSNPQGGNQPQHF. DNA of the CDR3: TGTGCCAGTAGTAACCCGCAGGGGGGCAATCAGCCCCAGCATTTT. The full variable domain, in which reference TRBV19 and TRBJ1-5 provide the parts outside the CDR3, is DGGITQSPKYLFRKEGQNVTLSCEQNLNHDAMYWYRQDPGQGLRLIYYSQIVNDFQKGDIAEGYSVSREKKESFPLTVTSAQKNPTAFYLCASSNPQGGNQPQHFGDGTRLSIL.

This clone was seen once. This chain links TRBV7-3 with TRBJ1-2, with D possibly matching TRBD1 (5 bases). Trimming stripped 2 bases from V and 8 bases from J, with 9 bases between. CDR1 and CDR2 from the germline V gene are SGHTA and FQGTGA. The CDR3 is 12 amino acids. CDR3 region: CASSLDDSGYTF. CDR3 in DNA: TGTGCCAGCAGCTTAGACGACAGCGGCTACACCTTC.

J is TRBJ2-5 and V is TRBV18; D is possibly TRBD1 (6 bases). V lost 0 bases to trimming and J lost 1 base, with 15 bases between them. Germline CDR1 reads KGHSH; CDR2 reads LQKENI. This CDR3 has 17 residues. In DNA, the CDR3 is TGTGCCAGCTCACCACCAGAGATCAGGACAGTCCAAGAGACCCAGTACTTC. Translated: CASSPPEIRTVQETQYF. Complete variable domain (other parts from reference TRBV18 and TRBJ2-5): NAGVMQNPRHLVRRRGQEARLRCSPMKGHSHVYWYRQLPEEGLKFMVYLQKENIIDESGMPKERFSAEFPKEGPSILRIQQVVRGDSAAYFCASSPPEIRTVQETQYFGPGTRLLVL.

The CDR3 region is CAIRKTTSGTEAFF. CDR3 nucleotides: TGTGCCATCAGAAAGACGACATCCGGCACTGAAGCTTTCTTT. The rearrangement links TRBV10-3 to TRBJ1-1; D remains ambiguous. Germline loops: CDR1 ENHRY, CDR2 SYGVKD. This CDR3 region has 14 residues. With 6 bases removed from V and 4 bases from J, the gap between germline ends came to 15 bases.

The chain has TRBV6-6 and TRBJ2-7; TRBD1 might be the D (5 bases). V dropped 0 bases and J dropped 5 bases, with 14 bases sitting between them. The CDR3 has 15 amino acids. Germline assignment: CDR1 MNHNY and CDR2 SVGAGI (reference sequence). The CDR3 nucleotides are TGTGCCAGCAGTTACTCGACCAGGCAGGGCCACGAGCAGTACTTC. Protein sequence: CASSYSTRQGHEQYF.

The CDR3 loop reads CASSFGLGGADTQYF. The CDR3 DNA follows: TGTGCCAGCAGTTTTGGACTGGGGGGTGCGGATACGCAGTATTTT. The J gene is TRBJ2-3, the V gene TRBV5-6; D perhaps matches TRBD2 (6 bases). The CDR3 runs to 15 residues. The germline V gene encodes CDR1 SGHDT and CDR2 YYEEEE. Deletions cut 5 bases from V and 6 bases from J, with 19 bases between.

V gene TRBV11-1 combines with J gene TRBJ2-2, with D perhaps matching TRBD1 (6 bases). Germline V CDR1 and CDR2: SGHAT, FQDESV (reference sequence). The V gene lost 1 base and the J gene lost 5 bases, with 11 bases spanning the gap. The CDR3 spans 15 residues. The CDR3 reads CASSLVGGPTGELFF. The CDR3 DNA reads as TGTGCCAGCAGCTTAGTTGGGGGCCCGACCGGGGAGCTGTTTTTT.

In nucleotides, the CDR3 is TGTGCCAGCAGTTACTCTGCGGGAGAGGGAGAGACCCAGTACTTC. Translation gives CASSYSAGEGETQYF. V usage is TRBV6-5 and J usage is TRBJ2-5; 7 bases line up with TRBD2. The V and J ends lost 0 bases and 4 bases, in that order; junction bases with no gene match: 5. There are 15 residues in the CDR3. CDR1 and CDR2 from the germline V gene are MNHEY and SVGAGI.

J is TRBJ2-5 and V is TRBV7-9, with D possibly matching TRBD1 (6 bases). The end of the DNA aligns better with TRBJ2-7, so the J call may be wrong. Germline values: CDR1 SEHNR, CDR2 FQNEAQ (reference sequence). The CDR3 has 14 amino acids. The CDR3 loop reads CASSFAVTGHEQYF. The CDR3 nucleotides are TGTGCCAGCAGCTTTGCCGTCACAGGGCACGAGCAGTACTTC.